Listed below are T cell receptor beta chains from one sample, sequenced in a study of blood T cell repertoires in COVID-19. Assay: immunoSEQ multiplex PCR; the TCRdb copy retains only in-frame clones and omits some. The sample shows about 69,000 clones, just under 80% of them seen only once. Specimen: peripheral blood. All receptors derive from a human donor in a cohort sampled during active COVID-19. CDR3s include the opening cysteine and the closing phenylalanine or tryptophan. The D gene is left open where the match is weak. Size is omitted from some rows. Given values are once, few, many or a class for expanded clones.

d_call	v_call	clone_size	j_call	cdr3_aa
.	TRBV5-4	.	TRBJ2-3	CASSSYDTDTQYF
TRBD1	TRBV28	few	TRBJ1-1	CATGTGLMNTEAFF
TRBD1	TRBV7-9	.	TRBJ2-7	CASSLASDRGYEQCF
TRBD1	TRBV5-4	once	TRBJ2-7	CASSLTGGYEQYF
TRBD2	TRBV6-1	.	TRBJ2-3	CASSDPMGLAGGTHTDTQYF
.	TRBV5-1	.	TRBJ2-3	CASSLATPGTDTQYF
TRBD2	TRBV5-5	.	TRBJ2-2	CASSLTSGTNTGELFF
TRBD2	TRBV24-1	.	TRBJ2-3	CATSDSGSGAPDTQYF
.	TRBV5-1	.	TRBJ2-7	CASSADSSYEQYF
TRBD1	TRBV6-5	once	TRBJ1-1	CASSDTGVDTEAFF
.	TRBV4-1	once	TRBJ1-2	CASSQDRGSYGYTF
.	TRBV28	.	TRBJ1-1	CASSSKGGNTEAFF
TRBD2	TRBV5-1	.	TRBJ2-1	CASRPVEGLAAYNEQFF
.	TRBV18	.	TRBJ2-3	CASSRRGTVTRGTDTQYF
.	TRBV15	.	TRBJ1-2	CATSSDRGVANYGYTF
.	TRBV25-1	medium-sized	TRBJ1-5	CASSPAGPFGPQHF
TRBD2	TRBV9	.	TRBJ2-3	CASSDTGRDLWDTQYF
TRBD1	TRBV19	.	TRBJ1-1	CASSIGTGGGLNTEAFF
.	TRBV12-3/TRBV12-4	.	TRBJ1-5	CASRKGNQPQHF
.	TRBV28	few	TRBJ2-7	CASSLVGYEQYF
TRBD1	TRBV6-5	.	TRBJ2-7	CASSYSRGQYEQYF
.	TRBV19	.	TRBJ1-5	CASSIVGGANQPQHF
.	TRBV10-3	.	TRBJ2-6	CAISESGGQGPSGANVLTF
TRBD1	TRBV19	.	TRBJ2-3	CASSIRQGATTDTQYF
TRBD1	TRBV5-5	.	TRBJ2-3	CASSPTGGGTGWGDTQYF
TRBD2	TRBV5-4	.	TRBJ2-5	CASSSSGGASETQYF
TRBD2	TRBV5-4	.	TRBJ2-3	CASSLNAGGGDTQYF
.	TRBV12-3/TRBV12-4	.	TRBJ2-1	CASSPDTEQFF
.	TRBV6-5	.	TRBJ1-1	CASTRGRAFF
TRBD1	TRBV6-5	.	TRBJ1-1	CASMGDRNEAFF
.	TRBV30	.	TRBJ2-7	CAWRARGWEQYF
TRBD2	TRBV6-5	.	TRBJ2-2	CASTYSGRGTGELFF
TRBD2	TRBV5-6	.	TRBJ2-3	CASSSGLVSDTQYF
TRBD2	TRBV18	.	TRBJ2-1	CASSPLPAGGNNEQFF
.	TRBV19	few	TRBJ1-6	CASSIDRDSPLHF
.	TRBV9	.	TRBJ1-4	CASTPSGTTNEKLFF
TRBD1	TRBV19	once	TRBJ2-1	CASSPGTGSSYNEQFF
TRBD1	TRBV6-5	.	TRBJ2-5	CASRKGQYQETQYF
TRBD2	TRBV18	.	TRBJ2-5	CASSQTSGGQQETQYF
.	TRBV19	.	TRBJ1-5	CASILDKNSNQPQHF
.	TRBV28	.	TRBJ1-5	CASRLQQGKGHQPQHF
.	TRBV18	once	TRBJ2-7	CASEGDSYEQYF